This section outlines one T cell receptor beta chain sequence together with its context. The data belong to a study of OX40 agonist ivuxolimab in advanced cancers. Clones were read by immunoSEQ multiplex PCR, and TCRdb kept only the in-frame ones, dropping some. The data contain 80,000 to 100,000 clones, 70% to 90% of them singletons. The germline V gene has CDR1 SNHLY and CDR2 FYNNEI. This CDR3 is built from 13 residues. V was trimmed by 4 bases and J by 7 bases, leaving 14 bases between them. The TCR was taken from an adult with an advanced solid tumor such as melanoma, head and neck, liver or kidney cancer. This chain connects TRBV2 to TRBJ2-7; D ambiguous. The source material was CD4+ or CD8+ T cells sorted from blood, sampled in a trial of the OX40 agonist ivuxolimab. The CDR3, as DNA: TGTGCCAGCAGTGCCGATCTCTACCGTGAGCAGTACTTC. It translates to CASSADLYREQYF.